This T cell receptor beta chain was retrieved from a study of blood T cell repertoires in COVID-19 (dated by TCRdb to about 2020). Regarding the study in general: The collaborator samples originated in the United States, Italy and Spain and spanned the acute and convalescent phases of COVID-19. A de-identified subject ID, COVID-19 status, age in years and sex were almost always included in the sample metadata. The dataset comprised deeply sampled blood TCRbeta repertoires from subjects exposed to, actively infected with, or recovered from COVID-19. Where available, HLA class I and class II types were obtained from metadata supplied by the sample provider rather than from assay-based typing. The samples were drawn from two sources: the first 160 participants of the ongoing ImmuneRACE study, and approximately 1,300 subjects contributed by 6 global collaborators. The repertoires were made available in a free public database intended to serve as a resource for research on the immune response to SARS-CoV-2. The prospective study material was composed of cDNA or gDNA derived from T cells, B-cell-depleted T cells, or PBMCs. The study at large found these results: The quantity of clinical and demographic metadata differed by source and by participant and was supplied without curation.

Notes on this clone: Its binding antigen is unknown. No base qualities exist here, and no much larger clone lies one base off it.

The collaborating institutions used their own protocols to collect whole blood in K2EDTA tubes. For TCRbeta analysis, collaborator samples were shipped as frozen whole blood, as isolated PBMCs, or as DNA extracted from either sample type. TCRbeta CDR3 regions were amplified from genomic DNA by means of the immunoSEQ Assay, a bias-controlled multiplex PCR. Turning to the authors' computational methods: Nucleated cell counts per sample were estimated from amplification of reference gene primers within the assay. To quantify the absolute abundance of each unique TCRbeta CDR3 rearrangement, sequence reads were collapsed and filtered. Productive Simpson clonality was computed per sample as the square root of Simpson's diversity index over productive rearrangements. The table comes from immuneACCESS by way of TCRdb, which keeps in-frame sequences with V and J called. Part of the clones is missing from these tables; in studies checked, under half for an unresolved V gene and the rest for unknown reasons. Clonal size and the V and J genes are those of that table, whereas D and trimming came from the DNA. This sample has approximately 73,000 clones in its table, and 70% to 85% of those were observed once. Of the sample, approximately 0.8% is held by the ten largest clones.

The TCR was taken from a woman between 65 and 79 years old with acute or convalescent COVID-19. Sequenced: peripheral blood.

The CDR3 region: CASSQQGSEQPQHF. The DNA is TGTGCCAGCAGTCAACAGGGGTCAGAGCAGCCCCAGCATTTT. The rearranged segments are TRBV2 and TRBJ1-5, and TRBD1 aligns with 7 junction nucleotides. The CDR3 goes from the cysteine to the phenylalanine over 14 residues. The CDR3 DNA has 42 bases and is translated from base 1. Germline trimming: 5 bases from V, 7 bases from J; junction bases outside gene matches: 8. CDR1 SNHLY and CDR2 FYNNEI were looked up in the germline V gene.